This T cell receptor beta chain originates from a study of spatial heterogeneity in lung cancer (dated by TCRdb to between 2018 and 2021). Some background on the complete study: Beta-chain transcripts were consistently detected in greater numbers than alpha-chain transcripts, which likely reflected higher beta-chain transcript abundance. The study linked features of the TCR repertoire to counts of nonsynonymous mutations, which were determined by whole-exome sequencing of tumor tissue. In non-small cell lung cancer, the study made a quantitative comparison of TCR alpha and beta repertoires among multiple tumor regions, matched nontumor lung and blood. In the raw uncorrected reads, each unique combination of TCR and UMI appeared more than ten times on average. Both alpha and beta chains were TCR-sequenced in samples taken at surgery, namely 220 tumor regions, more than 62 matched nontumor lung samples and roughly 56 PBMC samples. Broader findings and caveats from the paper: Confirming at a functional level the hypothesis that regional TCRs recognize regional mutations was considered to require additional single-cell paired TCR alpha and beta sequencing. Ubiquitous expanded tumor TCRs were found in blood more often at tumor resection than at routine follow-up.

The junction carries 13 bases between V and J, which are trimmed by 0 bases and 9 bases respectively. The germline V gene provides CDR1 WSHSY and CDR2 SAAADI. Reading from cysteine to phenylalanine, the CDR3 counts 14 amino acids. Only the CDR3 DNA is retained, 42 bases long and in frame from the first base. In its sample, this clonotype was seen many times. The specificity of this receptor is unknown. Base quality data are lacking; no much larger clone is found one base away. In the paper's terms, the time point label means: sample taken at primary tumor resection. For TCR sequencing, whole RNA was extracted from tumor and nontumor lung tissue, or from cryopreserved PBMC samples, and no cell sorting was done. Samples were obtained from about 75 patients with early-stage, untreated non-small cell lung cancer from the lung TRACERx cohort. Only patients for whom sufficient RNA was available from at least two tumor regions were selected for TCR sequencing.

The library was made by 5' RACE. The listed sequencing device is NextSeq 500. In the TCR library protocol, a unique molecular identifier was attached to each TCR cDNA molecule so that PCR and sequencing errors could be corrected. The authors' analysis ran thus. TCR identification, UMI-based error correction and CDR3 extraction were performed with Decombinator tools. TCRs above a frequency of 2 per 1,000, corresponding to the top 1% of the tumor frequency distribution, were defined as expanded. Renyi diversity was computed with the R vegan package after each repertoire had been subsampled 100 times to 5,000 TCRs. To build CDR3 similarity networks, amino acid triplet string-kernel similarity was used, and CDR3s were connected when their pairwise similarity was above 0.82. TCRdb itself trimmed the public reads at Q25 with fastp, ran MiXCR and retained productive beta chains. Rows are unified per CDR3 protein, each entry keeping the most common DNA and genes. TCRdb's processing, not the study's, gives the V and J calls here. This sample holds approximately 21,000 distinct CDR3 sequences; 3% to 3.5% were observed only once. About 30% of the sample goes to the ten largest clones.

Specimen: PBMCs, collected at surgery. This chain is built from TRBV10-2 and TRBJ2-3; TRBD2 is a weak D gene call, 5 bases matching. This clonotype was obtained from a female donor with early-stage non-small cell lung cancer. The CDR3 region reads CASSESIRGDTQYF. In nucleotide form, the sequence is TGCGCCAGCAGTGAGTCGATCCGGGGAGACACGCAGTATTTT.